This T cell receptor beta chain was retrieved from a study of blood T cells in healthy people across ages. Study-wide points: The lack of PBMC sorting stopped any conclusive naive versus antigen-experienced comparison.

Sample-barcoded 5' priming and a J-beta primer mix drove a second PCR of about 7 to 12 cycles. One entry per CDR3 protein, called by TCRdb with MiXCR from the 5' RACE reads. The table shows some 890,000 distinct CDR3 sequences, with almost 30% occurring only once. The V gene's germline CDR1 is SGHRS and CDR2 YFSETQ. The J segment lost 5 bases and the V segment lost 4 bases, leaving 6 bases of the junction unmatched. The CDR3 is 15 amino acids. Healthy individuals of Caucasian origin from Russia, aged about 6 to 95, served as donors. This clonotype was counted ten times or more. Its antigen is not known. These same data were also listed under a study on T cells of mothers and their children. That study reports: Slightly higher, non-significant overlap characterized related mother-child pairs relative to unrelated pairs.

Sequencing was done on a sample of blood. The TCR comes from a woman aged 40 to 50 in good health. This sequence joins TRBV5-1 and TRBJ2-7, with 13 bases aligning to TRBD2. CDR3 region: CASSTTGTSGDEQYF. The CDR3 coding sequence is TGCGCCAGCAGCACAACCGGGACTAGCGGGGACGAGCAGTACTTC.